Presented here are 26 T cell receptor beta chains from one specimen sequenced in a study of regulatory T cells in long-lasting Graves disease. The time point denotes: persistent/refractory GD, antithyroid drugs over 5 years with positive TRAb. RNA extracted from PBMCs served as the sequencing template. Arm-PCR of CDR3 regions and iRepertoire HTBI primers were the basis on which TCR beta libraries were built. MiXCR, applied by TCRdb to the multiplex PCR reads, yields one record per CDR3 protein. The sample contains about 290,000 distinct CDR3 sequences, 22% of which appear only once. The sequencing used peripheral blood mononuclear cells (PBMCs), collected when the disease was refractory, from a patient treated with antithyroid drugs. These receptors were obtained from a female donor with Graves disease.

This clonotype was counted at least ten times. The chain links TRBV7-3 to TRBJ2-2; D is unclear. V lost 0 bases to trimming and J lost 9 bases, with 8 bases between them. Germline-derived CDR1 and CDR2 are SGHTA and FQGTGA. CDR3 size: 13 residues. This CDR3 reads CASSLTEYRELFF. In nucleotides, the CDR3 is TGTGCCAGCAGCTTAACGGAGTACCGGGAGCTGTTTTTT.

This clonotype has at least ten counts. This chain uses TRBV19 with TRBJ1-4; tentative D call: TRBD1 (6 bases). Germline V gives CDR1 LNHDA, CDR2 SQIVND (reference sequence). The CDR3 contains 17 residues. Deletions cut 4 bases from V and 0 bases from J, with 15 bases between. The CDR3 DNA reads as TGTGCCAGTAGTACCCCCGGGACACCTACAACTAATGAAAAACTGTTTTTT. Translated, it gives CASSTPGTPTTNEKLFF.

V and J are TRBV7-6 and TRBJ2-2; 9 bases line up with TRBD1. V dropped 6 bases and J dropped 1; count of bases not matched to a gene: 3. The CDR3 extends over 15 amino acids. Germline assignment: CDR1 SGHVS and CDR2 FNYEAQ. The CDR3, as DNA: TGTGCCAGCAGGTCGGACAGGGGGAACACCGGGGAGCTGTTTTTT. Encoded protein: CASRSDRGNTGELFF.

This clonotype was counted ten times or more. This chain links TRBV20-1 with TRBJ1-4; a possible D gene is TRBD1 (5 bases). Germline CDR1 and CDR2: DFQATT and SNEGSKA (reference sequence). Trimming took off 1 base at V and 8 bases at J, with 8 bases between the two ends. The CDR3 is 12 residues long. CDR3 sequence reads: CSARAGPEKLFF. As DNA, the CDR3 is TGCAGTGCTAGAGCGGGGCCAGAAAAACTGTTTTTT.

This clonotype came up a few times. The chain carries TRBV24-1 and TRBJ2-3, with D unresolved. Germline CDR1 and CDR2: KGHDR and SFDVKD. The V end lost 9 bases, the J end lost 2 bases, and 11 bases lay between the germline ends. This CDR3 spans 13 amino acids. The chain's CDR3 is CATGQAPTDTQYF. DNA for the CDR3: TGTGCCACCGGCCAGGCCCCCACAGATACGCAGTATTTT.

This clonotype was picked up a small number of times. The V call is TRBV28, the J call TRBJ2-7, with D unresolved. The V end lost 5 bases, the J end lost 3 bases, and 14 bases lay between the germline ends. Germline V gene sequence: CDR1 MDHEN, CDR2 SYDVKM. The CDR3 sequence is 14 residues long. For the CDR3, the DNA is TGTGCCAGCAGTCAACTGACCCGAATCTACGAGCAGTACTTC. Amino acid sequence: CASSQLTRIYEQYF.

This clonotype was seen repeatedly, ten times or more. The chain employs TRBV11-2 and TRBJ2-5, with TRBD1 matching over 9 bases. Germline V CDR1 and CDR2: SGHAT, FQNNGV. The V and J ends lost 5 bases and 5 bases, in that order; junction bases with no gene match: 9. The CDR3 extends over 15 amino acids. The CDR3 bases are TGTGCCAGCAGCAGAACCACAGGGGGCGCCGAGACCCAGTACTTC. This encodes CASSRTTGGAETQYF.

This clonotype occurred many times. The V gene is TRBV28, the J gene TRBJ2-6; D possibly corresponds to TRBD2 (7 bases). Germline CDR1 is MDHEN and CDR2 is SYDVKM. Deletions cut 4 bases from V and 11 bases from J, with 18 bases between. This CDR3 spans 15 amino acids. This CDR3 reads CASSSLGGQGDVLTF. As DNA, the CDR3 is TGTGCCAGCAGTTCCCTGGGGGGGCAAGGTGACGTCCTGACTTTC.

This chain uses TRBV6-2 or TRBV6-3 with TRBJ2-2; possibly TRBD1 for D (5 bases). Germline lookup yields CDR1 MNHEY and CDR2 SVGEGT. This CDR3 contains 15 residues. V lost 6 bases and J lost 0, with 11 bases in between. The CDR3: CASRGAWANTGELFF. DNA for the CDR3: TGTGCCAGCAGAGGGGCATGGGCGAACACCGGGGAGCTGTTTTTT.

The sample holds one count of this clonotype. This may stem from a read error, because a much larger clone lies one nucleotide away. V is TRBV10-3 and J is TRBJ2-7; 8 positions agree with TRBD1. V lost 11 bases to trimming and J lost 4 bases; unmatched junction nucleotides: 16. Looked up from germline, CDR1 is ENHRY and CDR2 is SYGVKD. The CDR3 is made up of 15 amino acids. CDR3 protein: CAVGGGSGGLYEQYF. CDR3 DNA: TGTGCCGTCGGTGGCGGGTCAGGGGGCTTGTACGAGCAGTACTTC.

This clonotype has only a few counts. The rearrangement uses TRBV4-2 and TRBJ1-2, with TRBD1 matching over 9 bases. In germline, CDR1 is LGHNA, CDR2 YNFKEQ. The CDR3 spans 17 residues. V lost 0 bases, J lost 8 bases, and 13 bases stayed unmatched. This CDR3 reads CASSQEWGTGGEGGYTF. CDR3 in DNA: TGTGCCAGCAGCCAAGAGTGGGGAACAGGGGGCGAGGGGGGCTACACCTTC.

V and J are TRBV6-9 and TRBJ1-5; TRBD1 is a possible D gene (5 bases). Germline CDR1 reads MNHGY; CDR2 reads SVAAGI. CDR3 size: 14 residues. V lost 3 bases and J 0 bases, leaving 6 bases between the germline ends. DNA of the CDR3: TGTGCCAGCAGTTACAGGGTTAGCAATCAGCCCCAGCATTTT. Translation gives CASSYRVSNQPQHF.

This clonotype was observed a handful of times. This chain joins TRBV14 and TRBJ1-1; D may be TRBD1 (5 bases). With 0 bases removed from V and 4 bases from J, the gap between germline ends came to 12 bases. The CDR3 is made up of 15 amino acids. The germline V gene encodes CDR1 SGHDN and CDR2 FVKESK. The CDR3 sequence: CASSQETGVVTEAFF. The DNA for the CDR3 is TGTGCCAGCAGCCAAGAAACAGGTGTCGTCACTGAAGCTTTCTTT.

The CDR3 sequence: CASSRRGRDGNYGYTF. DNA of the CDR3: TGTGCCAGTAGTCGAAGGGGCCGAGATGGTAACTATGGCTACACCTTC. The chain employs TRBV19 and TRBJ1-2, with D perhaps matching TRBD1 (5 bases). V was clipped by 5 bases and J by 1 base, with 17 bases between them. The CDR3 has 16 residues. The germline CDR1 and CDR2 sequences are LNHDA and SQIVND (reference sequence). Full variable domain (remainder filled in from reference TRBV19 and TRBJ1-2): DGGITQSPKYLFRKEGQNVTLSCEQNLNHDAMYWYRQDPGQGLRLIYYSQIVNDFQKGDIAEGYSVSREKKESFPLTVTSAQKNPTAFYLCASSRRGRDGNYGYTFGSGTRLTVV.

The chain has TRBV7-2 and TRBJ2-6; tentative D call: TRBD2 (6 bases). V lost 5 bases, J lost 2 bases, and 16 bases lay in between. CDR1 and CDR2 (germline): SGHTA, FQGNSA. The CDR3 spans 17 residues. CDR3 DNA: TGTGCCAGCAGCCCCAGACTCGGCGGGGCTGGGGCCAACGTCCTGACTTTC. It codes for CASSPRLGGAGANVLTF. Together with reference TRBV7-2 and TRBJ2-6, the CDR3 gives the full variable domain: GAGVSQSPSNKVTEKGKDVELRCDPISGHTALYWYRQSLGQGLEFLIYFQGNSAPDKSGLPSDRFSAERTGGSVSTLTIQRTQQEDSAVYLCASSPRLGGAGANVLTFGAGSRLTVL.

With respect to this clonotype: A read error may be the cause here, since a much bigger clone is one base away. This chain joins TRBV6-5 and TRBJ1-4, with 7 bases lining up with TRBD1. This CDR3 has 16 amino acids. Per the germline V gene, CDR1 is MNHEY and CDR2 is SVGAGI. V lost 1 base and J lost 4; bases outside the gene matches: 6. CDR3 residues: CASSYFGTANNEKLFF. In nucleotides, the CDR3 is TGTGCCAGCAGTTACTTCGGGACAGCCAATAATGAAAAACTGTTTTTT.

This chain uses TRBV20-1 with TRBJ1-1; 7 nucleotides align to TRBD1. V lost 6 bases and J lost 5; bases outside the gene matches: 3. CDR1 and CDR2 from the germline V gene are DFQATT and SNEGSKA (reference sequence). CDR3 length: 11 amino acids. CDR3 loop: CSAVQGTEAFF. The CDR3 DNA sequence: TGCAGTGCGGTACAGGGGACTGAAGCTTTCTTT.

The chain uses TRBV29-1 and TRBJ2-5; D unclear. V gave up 2 bases and J gave up 4 bases, with 5 bases separating them. The CDR3 has 11 amino acids. Germline lookup yields CDR1 SQVTM and CDR2 ANQGSEA. The CDR3: CSVENLETQYF. The CDR3 DNA follows: TGCAGCGTTGAAAACTTAGAGACCCAGTACTTC.

This clonotype has more than one count but fewer than ten. This sequence may be a read error, since a much larger clone differs from it by one base. Because the CDR3 is missing its conserved closing phenylalanine or tryptophan, this is likely a read error. It is unclear where the CDR3 begins or ends on the DNA, so no DNA is shown, and the CDR3 is as TCRdb lists it. The chain employs TRBV28 and TRBJ1-2. The CDR3 has 13 residues if both end residues are counted. In germline, CDR1 is MDHEN, CDR2 SYDVKM. The CDR3 here is CASRKARDSSNTL.

With respect to this clonotype: A much larger clone lies one base from this, so it may be a read error. The chain carries TRBV20-1 and TRBJ2-7; TRBD2 matches 7 bases. The CDR3 has 14 residues. V trimming: 3 bases; J trimming: 5 bases; junction bases outside the gene matches: 10. The germline V gene encodes CDR1 DFQATT and CDR2 SNEGSKA (reference sequence). This CDR3 reads CSASSGREFHEQYF. CDR3 in DNA: TGCAGTGCTAGTTCGGGGCGGGAGTTCCACGAGCAGTACTTC.

There are many counts of this clonotype. The chain recombines TRBV11-2 with TRBJ1-4, with D unresolved. CDR1 and CDR2 (germline): SGHAT, FQNNGV. The V and J ends lost 4 bases and 6 bases respectively, with 18 bases between them. This CDR3 region has 16 residues. The chain's CDR3 is CASSYRTLLADEKLFF. CDR3 sequence (DNA): TGTGCCAGCAGCTACCGGACGCTTTTGGCGGATGAAAAACTGTTTTTT.

This clonotype turned up a few times. The chain carries TRBV7-8 and TRBJ2-2, with 7 bases fitting TRBD2. V was clipped by 5 bases and J by 6 bases; unmatched bases: 6. CDR3 length: 14 amino acids. CDR1 and CDR2 (germline): SGHVS, FQNEAQ. DNA for the CDR3: TGTGCCAGCAGCGCTACTGGGAGGGCCGGGGAGCTGTTTTTT. It encodes CASSATGRAGELFF. Full variable domain (outside the CDR3, taken from reference TRBV7-8 and TRBJ2-2): GAGVSQSPRYKVAKRGQDVALRCDPISGHVSLFWYQQALGQGPEFLTYFQNEAQLDKSGLPSDRFFAERPEGSVSTLKIQRTQQEDSAVYLCASSATGRAGELFFGEGSRLTVL.

The V call is TRBV5-1, the J call TRBJ1-6, with a weak D call TRBD1 (6 bases). The CDR3 consists of 17 residues. The V gene's germline CDR1 is SGHRS and CDR2 YFSETQ. Trimming shortened V by 1 base and J by 10 bases, and 21 bases separated the two germline ends. Written as DNA, the CDR3 is TGCGCCAGCAGCTTGTTCCCCCGGGACAACAGGAACTCACCCCTCCACTTT. This encodes CASSLFPRDNRNSPLHF.

At least ten counts were recorded for this clonotype. V usage is TRBV28 and J usage is TRBJ1-1, with a tentative D call TRBD1 (5 bases). In germline, CDR1 is MDHEN, CDR2 SYDVKM. Trimming pared 4 bases from V and 7 bases from J, leaving 13 bases between. This CDR3 comprises 13 residues. Here the CDR3 reads CASSSTVDYEAFF. The CDR3 DNA sequence: TGTGCCAGCAGTTCGACAGTGGACTATGAAGCTTTCTTT.

This clonotype was counted ten times or more. V is TRBV12-3 or TRBV12-4 and J is TRBJ1-4; the D is unclear. The CDR3 is 13 amino acids. Trimming removed 4 bases at V and 7 bases at J, with 10 bases between. In nucleotides, the CDR3 is TGTGCCAGCAGTTCATCTTTACGTGAAAAACTGTTTTTT. Translation gives CASSSSLREKLFF.

The chain has TRBV5-4 and TRBJ2-2, with D perhaps given as TRBD1 or TRBD2 (7 bases each). This CDR3 contains 14 residues. Trimming removed 3 bases from V and 4 bases from J, with 10 bases in between. CDR1 and CDR2 (germline): SGHNT, YYREEE (reference sequence). In DNA, the CDR3 is TGTGCCAGCAGCTCCAGGGGGGGCACCGGGGAGCTGTTTTTT. This gives the protein CASSSRGGTGELFF. The entire variable domain, with the rest obtained from reference TRBV5-4 and TRBJ2-2, is as follows: ETGVTQSPTHLIKTRGQQVTLRCSSQSGHNTVSWYQQALGQGPQFIFQYYREEENGRGNFPPRFSGLQFPNYSSELNVNALELDDSALYLCASSSRGGTGELFFGEGSRLTVL.